These 21 T cell receptor beta chains came from one sample sequenced in a study of blood T cells in healthy people across ages (dated by TCRdb to the mid-2010s). Receptors were amplified or captured by 5' RACE. The sequencer listed for this sample is Illumina HiSeq 2500. A second PCR of roughly 6 to 11 cycles was run with a J-beta primer mix and a sample-barcoded 5' primer. The public reads were reanalyzed by TCRdb: fastp trimming at Q25, MiXCR alignment, in-frame beta chains only. Each CDR3 protein appears once, grouped with its most common genes and DNA. In all, the sample holds roughly 800,000 distinct CDR3 sequences, and 30% to 45% of those were seen once. In total, the top ten clones hold 10% to 15% of the sample. The material sequenced was blood. The origin of the receptors is a man aged 18 to 29 in good health.

The chain has TRBV20-1 and TRBJ1-4; D is undetermined. This CDR3 spans 12 amino acids. Germline V CDR1 and CDR2: DFQATT, SNEGSKA (reference sequence). Trimming pared 6 bases from V and 4 bases from J, leaving 9 bases between. CDR3 bases: TGCAGTGCGGCGGGGAATAATGAAAAACTGTTTTTT. The encoded protein is CSAAGNNEKLFF.

For the CDR3, the DNA is TGTGCCAGCAGCACTACCGGGACCTTCGGCGAGCAGTACTTC. Its translation is CASSTTGTFGEQYF. The V call is TRBV27, the J call TRBJ2-7; possibly TRBD1 or TRBD2 for D (5 bases each). Looked up from germline, CDR1 is MNHEY and CDR2 is SMNVEV (reference sequence). The ends were cut back, 6 bases at V and 6 bases at J, with 18 bases in the middle. The CDR3 is 14 residues long.

This clonotype was seen many times. The chain couples TRBV27 to TRBJ2-4; the D gene is possibly TRBD2 (5 bases). The J call could be wrong; TRBJ2-7 is a better fit for the DNA end. Germline V gene sequence: CDR1 MNHEY, CDR2 SMNVEV (reference sequence). The length of the CDR3 is 12 residues. The CDR3 DNA follows: TGTGCCAGCTGGACTGCCCTAGCCGAGCAGTACTTC. Protein product: CASWTALAEQYF.

This clonotype was recorded a few times. The rearrangement links TRBV2 to TRBJ2-7, with 7 bases fitting TRBD1. Trimming cost V 8 bases and J 4 bases; bases outside gene matches: 5. Germline V gives CDR1 SNHLY, CDR2 FYNNEI. CDR3 length equals 12 residues. The CDR3 DNA follows: TGTGCCAGCGGTAGGGGGCTTTACGAGCAGTACTTC. Encoded protein: CASGRGLYEQYF.

This clonotype came up many times. The chain links TRBV20-1 to TRBJ2-1, with a weak D call TRBD1 (6 bases). Germline lookup yields CDR1 DFQATT and CDR2 SNEGSKA (reference sequence). The CDR3 is 15 residues long. Trimming shortened V by 0 bases and J by 7 bases, and 16 bases separated the two germline ends. As DNA, the CDR3 is TGCAGTGCTAGAGATCAGTACAGGGAAACGAATGAGCAGTTCTTC. Residues: CSARDQYRETNEQFF.

This chain uses TRBV5-1 with TRBJ1-1, with a possible D match to TRBD1 (5 bases). With 3 bases removed from V and 3 bases from J, the gap between germline ends came to 9 bases. This CDR3 spans 13 amino acids. The germline gives CDR1 SGHRS, CDR2 YFSETQ. In nucleotides, the CDR3 is TGCGCCAGCAGCTGGGACGTCGACACTGAAGCTTTCTTT. Protein: CASSWDVDTEAFF.

CDR3 region: CASNTPQGPPETQYF. CDR3 coding DNA: TGTGCCAGCAACACTCCGCAGGGGCCCCCGGAGACCCAGTACTTC. The chain has TRBV5-6 and TRBJ2-5, with D possibly TRBD1 on 6 matching bases. CDR3 size: 15 residues. V lost 6 bases to trimming and J lost 5 bases, with 20 bases between them. Per the germline V gene, CDR1 is SGHDT and CDR2 is YYEEEE.

The chain couples TRBV6-5 to TRBJ2-1; D is unclear. Trimming removed 0 bases from V and 3 bases from J, with 6 bases in between. The CDR3 loop spans 14 amino acids. From germline, CDR1 is MNHEY and CDR2 SVGAGI. The CDR3, as DNA: TGTGCCAGCAGTTACTCGGGGTACTACAATGAGCAGTTCTTC. Translated: CASSYSGYYNEQFF.

With respect to this clonotype: Mismatch with germline at one junction end may stem from a read error. This chain uses TRBV2 with TRBJ1-2; D unresolved. Germline CDR1 and CDR2: SNHLY and FYNNEI. The CDR3 consists of 17 residues. As DNA, the CDR3 is TGTGCCAGCAGTGAAGAGCAAGGACGGATGTCTCGGGATGGTTACACCTTC. It codes for CASSEEQGRMSRDGYTF. The complete variable domain, with remaining parts taken from reference TRBV2 and TRBJ1-2, reads EPEVTQTPSHQVTQMGQEVILRCVPISNHLYFYWYRQILGQKVEFLVSFYNNEISEKSEIFDDQFSVERPDGSNFTLKIRSTKLEDSAMYFCASSEEQGRMSRDGYTFGSGTRLTVV.

The table lists this clonotype with many counts. This rearrangement joins TRBV4-2 to TRBJ2-3, with 9 positions matching TRBD2. This CDR3 contains 17 residues. The ends lost 0 bases at V and 1 base at J; junction bases unmatched: 5. Looked up from germline, CDR1 is LGHNA and CDR2 is YNFKEQ. The CDR3 protein is CASSQDRPSGGTDTQYF. The CDR3 coding sequence is TGTGCCAGCAGCCAAGATCGGCCTAGCGGGGGCACAGATACGCAGTATTTT.

The genes are TRBV15 and TRBJ2-1, with D tentatively TRBD2 (6 bases). The germline CDR1 and CDR2 sequences are LNHNV and YYDKDF (reference sequence). This CDR3 region has 17 residues. V gave up 0 bases and J gave up 0 bases, with 12 bases separating them. The CDR3 region is CATSRDKVADSYNEQFF. The CDR3 DNA reads TGTGCCACCAGCAGAGATAAGGTAGCGGACTCCTACAATGAGCAGTTCTTC.

About this clonotype: A much larger clone sits a single nucleotide away, making a read error possible. The V gene is TRBV12-3 or TRBV12-4, the J gene TRBJ2-3; D is uncertain. Trimming took off 11 bases at V and 8 bases at J, with 14 bases between the two ends. The CDR3 is 11 residues long. CDR3 nucleotides: TGTGCCGGCACCCCTAGTGGTACGCAGTATTTT. Protein sequence: CAGTPSGTQYF.

This clonotype was found many times. The J gene is TRBJ1-1, the V gene TRBV4-3; D remains ambiguous. The CDR3 sequence is 13 residues long. Trimming pared 8 bases from V and 1 base from J, leaving 11 bases between. The germline gives CDR1 LGHNA, CDR2 YSLEER. As DNA, the CDR3 is TGCGCCAGCGCCCCCCAGAGGAACACTGAAGCTTTCTTT. Its translation is CASAPQRNTEAFF.

The sample holds a few counts of this clonotype. DNA of the CDR3: TGTGCCAGTGGTAGCGGGGCCCACGAGCAGTACTTC. This gives the protein CASGSGAHEQYF. The chain has TRBV28 and TRBJ2-7; 8 bases map to TRBD2. The CDR3 has 12 amino acids. Germline V gene sequence: CDR1 MDHEN, CDR2 SYDVKM. V gave up 9 bases and J gave up 5 bases; unmatched junction bases: 6.

The rearrangement uses TRBV20-1 and TRBJ2-7; D unclear. Between the trimmed V and J ends, which lost 5 bases and 3 bases, there was a span of 14 bases. This CDR3 comprises 13 residues. Germline V gives CDR1 DFQATT, CDR2 SNEGSKA (reference sequence). CDR3 region: CSAPLPGIYEQYF. As DNA, the CDR3 is TGCAGTGCTCCCCTCCCCGGAATCTACGAGCAGTACTTC.

This clonotype was seen a few times. The chain employs TRBV7-9 and TRBJ2-3; D is possibly TRBD1 (6 bases). V was cut by 5 bases and J by 0 bases, with 12 bases left in between. Germline V gene data show CDR1 as SEHNR and CDR2 as FQNEAQ (reference sequence). The CDR3 length is 15 residues. CDR3 sequence (DNA): TGTGCCAGCAGCCTAGACAGGTACAGCACAGATACGCAGTATTTT. Amino acids: CASSLDRYSTDTQYF.

This clonotype was seen repeatedly, ten times or more. This chain uses TRBV7-2 with TRBJ1-5, with TRBD1 matching 8 bases. Germline V gives CDR1 SGHTA, CDR2 FQGNSA. The CDR3 sequence is 12 residues long. The J segment lost 15 bases and the V segment lost 5 bases, leaving 9 bases of the junction unmatched. The chain's CDR3 is CASSETGEVWHF. CDR3 DNA sequence: TGTGCCAGCAGCGAGACAGGGGAAGTGTGGCATTTT. Filled out from reference TRBV7-2 and TRBJ1-5, the complete variable domain reads GAGVSQSPSNKVTEKGKDVELRCDPISGHTALYWYRQSLGQGLEFLIYFQGNSAPDKSGLPSDRFSAERTGGSVSTLTIQRTQQEDSAVYLCASSETGEVWHFGDGTRLSIL.

J is TRBJ1-1 and V is TRBV29-1; the D is unclear. This CDR3 region has 14 residues. CDR1 SQVTM and CDR2 ANQGSEA come from the germline V gene. The V gene lost 1 base and the J gene lost 7 bases, with 16 bases spanning the gap. DNA for the CDR3: TGCAGCGTTGAAGGGGAGAGACGGTACAGTGAAGCTTTCTTT. It codes for CSVEGERRYSEAFF.

Here the CDR3 reads CSAGRGVTATNEKLFF. Written as DNA, the CDR3 is TGCAGTGCTGGCCGGGGCGTGACGGCAACTAATGAAAAACTGTTTTTT. The rearrangement links TRBV20-1 to TRBJ1-4; tentatively, D is TRBD1 (5 bases). V dropped 5 bases and J dropped 0 bases, with 16 bases sitting between them. This CDR3 has 16 amino acids. Looked up from germline, CDR1 is DFQATT and CDR2 is SNEGSKA (reference sequence).

Written as DNA, the CDR3 is TGTGCCAGCAGCCCTGGGCCCTCAGAAAGCACAGATACGCAGTATTTT. The encoded protein is CASSPGPSESTDTQYF. The chain recombines TRBV28 with TRBJ2-3; D unclear. Trimming took 6 bases from V and 0 from J, leaving 16 bases between them. The CDR3 runs to 16 residues. Germline lookup yields CDR1 MDHEN and CDR2 SYDVKM.

This clonotype was detected ten times or more. This chain connects TRBV11-2 to TRBJ2-5; 7 nucleotides agree with TRBD1. Germline CDR1 SGHAT, CDR2 FQNNGV. After removal of 5 bases from V and 6 bases from J, the junction contained 9 bases not matched to a gene. The CDR3 totals 14 residues. The CDR3 region is CASSPDREIQTQYF. The CDR3 coding sequence is TGTGCCAGCAGCCCCGACAGGGAAATCCAGACCCAGTACTTC.